The following is a TCR beta chain sequence with its context. The data derive from a study of blood T cell repertoires in COVID-19. Across the study: PBMCs, B-cell-depleted T cells, or T cells provided the cDNA or gDNA that made up the material.

Trimming at V came to 5 bases and at J to 7 bases, leaving 6 bases not matched to a gene. This CDR3 spans 13 amino acids. Germline V gives CDR1 MRHNA, CDR2 SNTAGT. Original data processing: Amplification with reference gene primers provided the estimates of nucleated cell counts. Libraries were prepared by immunoSEQ multiplex PCR; TCRdb keeps only in-frame clonotypes and omits some of them. V and J calls and clone size are those listed in that table; D and trimming were worked out from the DNA. The sample comprises 300,000 or so clones, around 89% of which are singletons, and roughly 3.9% rests with the top ten.

The clonotype originates from a woman aged 40 to 50 with acute or convalescent COVID-19. The chain recombines TRBV6-4 with TRBJ1-1; 8 nucleotides line up with TRBD1. Sequenced: peripheral blood. CDR3 in amino acids: CASSPTGESEAFF. CDR3 DNA sequence: TGTGCCAGCAGTCCGACAGGGGAGAGTGAAGCTTTCTTT.